A selection of T cell receptor beta chains follows, all from one sample in a study of cytomegalovirus exposure and HLA in healthy donors. Profiling relied on immunoSEQ multiplex PCR, and the TCRdb table lists in-frame clones only, not all of them. The table records 120,000 or so clones, 75% to 90% of them present only once. Material for sequencing was PBMCs. The receptors derive from a man in his thirties or forties in good health and CMV-seropositive. Both conserved end residues are part of each CDR3. A D gene is named only where the DNA matches it firmly. Size is omitted from some rows. Given values are once, few, many or a class for expanded clones.

V	size	J	D	DNA	CDR3
TRBV18	.	TRBJ1-5	TRBD1	TGTGCCAGCTCACCGTCGGGCCGACAGGGATTAAGGTCTAGCAATCAGCCCCAGCATTTT	CASSPSGRQGLRSSNQPQHF
TRBV27	few	TRBJ2-6	.	TGTGCCAGCAGTTTATCCGCAGGGTCTGGGGCCAACGTCCTGACTTTC	CASSLSAGSGANVLTF
TRBV9	.	TRBJ2-1	TRBD1	TGTGCCAGCAGCGAACGACAGGGATACAATGAGCAGTTCTTC	CASSERQGYNEQFF
TRBV6-5	few	TRBJ1-2	TRBD1	TGTGCCAGCAGTGAACGACAGGGATATGGCTACACCTTC	CASSERQGYGYTF
TRBV28	.	TRBJ2-7	.	TGTGCCAGCAGTTTATACACAGGAACTGCATCCGAGCAGTACTTC	CASSLYTGTASEQYF
TRBV11-1	.	TRBJ2-1	TRBD1	TGTGCCAGCAGCTCCGGGACAGGGAGATACAATGAGCAGTTCTTC	CASSSGTGRYNEQFF
TRBV25-1	.	TRBJ2-6	TRBD1	TGTGCCAGCAGTGGAAGACAGGGTTACTCTGGGGCCAACGTCCTGACTTTC	CASSGRQGYSGANVLTF
TRBV7-3	.	TRBJ2-1	TRBD2	TGTGCCAGCAGCTCGCGGGGGAATGAGCAGTTCTTC	CASSSRGNEQFF
TRBV11-2	.	TRBJ1-6	.	TGTGCCAGCAGCTTGGACAGTTCAAATTCACCCCTCCACTTT	CASSLDSSNSPLHF
TRBV18	.	TRBJ1-1	.	TGTGCCAGCTCACCACGCCCACGCCAGGGGCTGAACACTGAAGCTTTCTTT	CASSPRPRQGLNTEAFF
TRBV11-1	.	TRBJ2-1	TRBD2	TGTGCCAGCAGCTTAGTTTCCAGCGGGGGGGACAATGAGCAGTTCTTC	CASSLVSSGGDNEQFF
TRBV6-5	.	TRBJ2-2	TRBD1	TGTGCCACTATGGACAGGGGGCTTGGCACCGGGGAGCTGTTTTTT	CATMDRGLGTGELFF
TRBV2	.	TRBJ2-1	TRBD1	TGTGCCAGCAGTGAGGGACAGGGCTCCTACAATGAGCAGTTCTTC	CASSEGQGSYNEQFF
TRBV6-6	.	TRBJ2-5	.	TGTGCCAGCAGTTTATCTGACTACCAAGAGACCCAGTACTTC	CASSLSDYQETQYF
TRBV5-1	.	TRBJ2-6	.	TGCGCCAGCAGCCTGACGGGTTCGCGGGCTGGGGCCAACGTCCTGACTTTC	CASSLTGSRAGANVLTF
TRBV14	few	TRBJ2-3	TRBD1	TGTGCCAGCAGCCAAGATAGATATCCAGTGAGGGGGCAGTCAGATACGCAGTATTTT	CASSQDRYPVRGQSDTQYF
TRBV9	.	TRBJ1-2	.	TGTGCCAGCAGCGTGGGGGGGGAAGATGGCTACACCTTC	CASSVGGEDGYTF
TRBV30	.	TRBJ2-1	.	TGTGCCTGGAGTCCTCCGGACGAGACAGGATACAATGAGCAGTTCTTC	CAWSPPDETGYNEQFF
TRBV5-1	.	TRBJ1-4	.	TGCGCCAGCAGCTTCGCAACTAATGAAAAACTGTTTTTT	CASSFATNEKLFF
TRBV7-6	.	TRBJ2-5	TRBD1	TGTGCCAGCAGCCCCGGGGACAGGGGAGAGACCCAGTACTTC	CASSPGDRGETQYF
TRBV13	once	TRBJ2-7	.	TGTGCCAGCAGCCAGGAATTATCCTACGAGCAGTACTTC	CASSQELSYEQYF
TRBV6-5	.	TRBJ1-6	.	TGTGCCAGCAGTTACGTCCGGGGGGCAAATTCACCCCTCCACTTT	CASSYVRGANSPLHF
TRBV9	few	TRBJ2-1	.	TGTGCCAGCAGTCCTCGCTCCTACAATGAGCAGTTCTTC	CASSPRSYNEQFF
TRBV5-6	.	TRBJ2-1	.	TGTGCCAGCAGCCGGACTGACTACAATGAGCAGTTCTTC	CASSRTDYNEQFF
TRBV11-2	.	TRBJ2-7	TRBD1	TGTGCCAGCAGTCACCGAAGGGGACAGCCCTACGAGCAGTACTTC	CASSHRRGQPYEQYF
TRBV9	.	TRBJ1-2	.	TGTGCCAGCAGCGCCCCCGGGTCCTACCCCCTAGCTAACTATGGCTACACCTTC	CASSAPGSYPLANYGYTF
TRBV7-3	.	TRBJ2-6	TRBD2	TGTGCCAGCAGCCCTGTCGGGACTACTGGGGCCAACGTCCTGACTTTC	CASSPVGTTGANVLTF
TRBV30	.	TRBJ1-1	TRBD1	TGTGCCTGGAGTGGGGACAGGGGGGGAATGAACACTGAAGCTTTCTTT	CAWSGDRGGMNTEAFF
TRBV6-1	.	TRBJ1-5	TRBD1	TGTGCCAGCAGTTTTCAGGGGGCAGCGCAGCCCCAGCATTTT	CASSFQGAAQPQHF
TRBV5-1	.	TRBJ2-2	.	TGCGCCAGCACGACGGTTTCCGGGGACACCGGGGAGCTGTTTTTT	CASTTVSGDTGELFF
TRBV23-1	.	TRBJ2-3	TRBD1	TGCGCCAGCCAACTACAGGGGCTTCAAAACACAGATACGCAGTATTTT	CASQLQGLQNTDTQYF
TRBV25-1	.	TRBJ2-1	TRBD2	TGTGCCAGCAGTGTCCCTGGGGGGGGTAATGAGCAGTTCTTC	CASSVPGGGNEQFF
TRBV11-3	.	TRBJ2-1	TRBD2	TGTGCCAGCAGCCCGGGACTAGCGGGGACTCAAGGTGAGCAGTTCTTC	CASSPGLAGTQGEQFF
TRBV10-3	.	TRBJ1-2	TRBD1	TGTGCCATCAGTGCCGGGACAGGGCCCTCCGGGGGGTATGGCTACACCTTC	CAISAGTGPSGGYGYTF
TRBV30	.	TRBJ1-1	TRBD1	TGTGCCTGGAGTGTACCCCCTGTAGGACAGGCGTACCGAGTGAACACTGAAGCTTTCTTT	CAWSVPPVGQAYRVNTEAFF
TRBV7-6	.	TRBJ2-5	TRBD1	TGTGCCAGCAGCTTCGGCGGGACAGGGGGTTTAGGAGAGACCCAGTACTTC	CASSFGGTGGLGETQYF
TRBV18	.	TRBJ2-1	TRBD1	TGTGCCAGCTCACCAAATATGCCTGGACAGGGATACAATGAGCAGTTCTTC	CASSPNMPGQGYNEQFF
TRBV4-2	.	TRBJ1-1	.	TGTGCCAGCAGCCAACTAGTAACGAGGAACACTGAAGCTTTCTTT	CASSQLVTRNTEAFF
TRBV7-9	.	TRBJ2-1	TRBD2	TGTGCCAGCAGCTTTAAGGCTAGCGGGCCCCTCGGTGAGCAGTTCTTC	CASSFKASGPLGEQFF
TRBV2	.	TRBJ1-2	.	TGTGCCAGCTCTGTCGGGGATGGCTACACCTTC	CASSVGDGYTF
TRBV4-2	.	TRBJ2-2	TRBD2	TGTGCCAGCAGCCACTTCTCAGCGGGGCGGAACACCGGGGAGCTGTTTTTT	CASSHFSAGRNTGELFF
TRBV13	.	TRBJ2-3	TRBD2	TGTGCCAGCAGGGGACTAGCAGGCACAGATACGCAGTATTTT	CASRGLAGTDTQYF
TRBV9	.	TRBJ1-2	.	TGTGCCAGCAGCTCCGGGAGGGTAGGCGGCTACACCTTC	CASSSGRVGGYTF
TRBV7-9	.	TRBJ2-7	.	TGTGCCAGCAGGTCTTTGGGCTCCGAGCAGTACTTC	CASRSLGSEQYF
TRBV15	.	TRBJ2-7	.	TGTGCCACCAGCTGGGGAGACAGGCATTCCTACGAGCAGTACTTC	CATSWGDRHSYEQYF
TRBV6-5	.	TRBJ1-1	.	TGTGCCAGCAGTTACTCAAGGGGAAGCATGAACACTGAAGCTTTCTTT	CASSYSRGSMNTEAFF
TRBV19	.	TRBJ1-5	TRBD1	TGTGCCAGTAGTATTGAAAGGGCGGCAGGGGGCCTAATTAGAAGCAATCAGCCCCAGCATTTT	CASSIERAAGGLIRSNQPQHF
TRBV5-6	once	TRBJ1-1	.	TGTGCCAGCAGCGTCGGACACGACACTGAAGCTTTCTTT	CASSVGHDTEAFF
TRBV2	.	TRBJ2-1	TRBD1	TGTGCCAGCAGGGCCTACAGGGGTGAGGGGGAGCAGTTCTTC	CASRAYRGEGEQFF